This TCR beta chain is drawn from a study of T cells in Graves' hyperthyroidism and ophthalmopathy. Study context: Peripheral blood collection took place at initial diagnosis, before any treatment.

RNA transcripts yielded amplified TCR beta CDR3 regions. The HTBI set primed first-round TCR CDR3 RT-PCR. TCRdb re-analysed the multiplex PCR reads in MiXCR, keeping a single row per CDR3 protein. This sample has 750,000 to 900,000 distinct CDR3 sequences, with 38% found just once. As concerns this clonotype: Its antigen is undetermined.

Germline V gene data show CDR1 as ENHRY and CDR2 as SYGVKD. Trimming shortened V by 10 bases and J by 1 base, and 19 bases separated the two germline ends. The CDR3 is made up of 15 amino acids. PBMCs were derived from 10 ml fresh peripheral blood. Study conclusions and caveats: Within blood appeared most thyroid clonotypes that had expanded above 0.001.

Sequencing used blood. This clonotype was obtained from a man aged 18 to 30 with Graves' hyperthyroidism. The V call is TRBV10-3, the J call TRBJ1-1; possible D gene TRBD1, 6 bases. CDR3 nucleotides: TGTGCCAGCACGCGGGGGGGCAGGGCGAACACTGAAGCTTTCTTT. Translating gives CASTRGGRANTEAFF.